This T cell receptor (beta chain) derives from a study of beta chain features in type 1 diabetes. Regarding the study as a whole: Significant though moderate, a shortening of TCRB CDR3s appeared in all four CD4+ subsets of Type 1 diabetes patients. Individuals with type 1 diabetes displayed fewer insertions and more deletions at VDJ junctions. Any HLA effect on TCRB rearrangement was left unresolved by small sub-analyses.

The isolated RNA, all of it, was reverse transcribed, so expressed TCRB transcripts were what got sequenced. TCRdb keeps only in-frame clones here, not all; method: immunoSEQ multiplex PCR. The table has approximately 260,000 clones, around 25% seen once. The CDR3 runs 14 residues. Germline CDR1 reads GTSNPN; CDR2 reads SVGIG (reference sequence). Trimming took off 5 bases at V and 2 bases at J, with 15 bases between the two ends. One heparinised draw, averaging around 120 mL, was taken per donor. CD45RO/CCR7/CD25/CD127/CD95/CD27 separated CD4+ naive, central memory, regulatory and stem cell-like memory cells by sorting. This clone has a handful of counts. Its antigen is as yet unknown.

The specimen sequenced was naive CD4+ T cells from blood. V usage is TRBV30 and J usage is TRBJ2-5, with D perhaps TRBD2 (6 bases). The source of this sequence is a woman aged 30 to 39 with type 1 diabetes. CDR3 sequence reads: CAWDLSGTQETQYF. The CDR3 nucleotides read TGTGCCTGGGATCTTAGCGGAACACAAGAGACCCAGTACTTC.